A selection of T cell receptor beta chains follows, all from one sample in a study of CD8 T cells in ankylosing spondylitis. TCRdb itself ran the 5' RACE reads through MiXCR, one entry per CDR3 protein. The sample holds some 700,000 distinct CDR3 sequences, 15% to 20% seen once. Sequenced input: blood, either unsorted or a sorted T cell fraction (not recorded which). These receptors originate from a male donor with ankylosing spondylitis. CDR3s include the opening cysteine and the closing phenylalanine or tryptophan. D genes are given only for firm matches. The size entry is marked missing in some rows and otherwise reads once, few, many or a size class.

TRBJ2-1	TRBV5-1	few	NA	TGCGCCAGCACCATGGACCAATACAATGAGCAGTTCTTC	CASTMDQYNEQFF
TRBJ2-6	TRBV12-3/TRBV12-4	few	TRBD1	TGTGCCAGCAGTCCCGGGACAGGGAGGAGTGGGGCCAACGTCCTGACTTTC	CASSPGTGRSGANVLTF
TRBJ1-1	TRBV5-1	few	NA	TGCGCCAGCACCTTTGTCCCGGGGACTGAAGCTTTCTTT	CASTFVPGTEAFF
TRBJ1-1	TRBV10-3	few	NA	TGTGCCATCAGTGAGTCCCCTGCGGGGAACACTGAAGCTTTCTTT	CAISESPAGNTEAFF
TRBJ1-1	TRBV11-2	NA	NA	TGTGCCAGCAGCTTAGATTTGGGGTATCCTGAAGCTTTCTTT	CASSLDLGYPEAFF
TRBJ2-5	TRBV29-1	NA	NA	TGCAGCGTTGAAGCCCCCCTACAAGAGACCCAGTACTTC	CSVEAPLQETQYF
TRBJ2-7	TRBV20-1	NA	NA	TGCAGTGCTAGAGATGACCTACGCGTGGTGGGACAGCAGTACTTC	CSARDDLRVVGQQYF
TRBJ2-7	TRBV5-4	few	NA	TGTGCCAGCAGCGCGGACACCGACTACGAGCAGTACTTC	CASSADTDYEQYF
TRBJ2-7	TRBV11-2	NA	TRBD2	TGTGCCAGCAGTCCCGGGGGGGCAGGAGCCTACGAGCAGTACTTC	CASSPGGAGAYEQYF
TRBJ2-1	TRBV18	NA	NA	TGTGCCAGCTCACGACCCAGGACCCACTCCTACAATGAGCAGTTCTTC	CASSRPRTHSYNEQFF
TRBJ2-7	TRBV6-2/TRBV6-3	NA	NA	TGTGCCAGCAGTTACCCGGGTTGGGACGAGCAGTACTTC	CASSYPGWDEQYF
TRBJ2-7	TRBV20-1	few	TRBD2	TGCAGTGCCGAGAAGCGGGAGGACGAGCAGTACTTC	CSAEKREDEQYF
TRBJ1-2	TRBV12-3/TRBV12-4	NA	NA	TGTGCCAGCAGCTTTGGCCGGGGGCTGACGGGCTATGGCTACACCTTC	CASSFGRGLTGYGYTF
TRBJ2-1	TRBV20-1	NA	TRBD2	TGCAGTGCGATCTGGACTAGCGGGTACAATGAGCAGTTCTTC	CSAIWTSGYNEQFF
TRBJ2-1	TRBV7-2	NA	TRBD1	TGTGCCAGCAGCAGGGACAGGAATGAGCAGTTCTTC	CASSRDRNEQFF
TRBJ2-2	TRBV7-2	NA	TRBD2	TGTGCCAGCAGCACAAGGCTAGCGGGAGTAGCCACCGGGGAGCTGTTTTTT	CASSTRLAGVATGELFF
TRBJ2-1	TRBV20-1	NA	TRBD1	TGCAGTGCTAGGAGCGGGACAGGGCTAACCAATGAGCAGTTCTTC	CSARSGTGLTNEQFF
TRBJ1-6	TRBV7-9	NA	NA	TGTGCCAGCAGCCCCACAGACTATAATTCACCCCTCCACTTT	CASSPTDYNSPLHF
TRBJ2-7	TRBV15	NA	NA	TGTGCCACCAGCAGAGACAGACTGGACAGCACCTACGAGCAGTACTTC	CATSRDRLDSTYEQYF
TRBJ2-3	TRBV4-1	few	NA	TGCGCCAGCAGCCAAGCCCCGGGGGCAGATACGCAGTATTTT	CASSQAPGADTQYF
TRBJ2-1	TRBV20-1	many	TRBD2	TGCAGTGCTAGCTTCGGAGCGGGGGTCCTCAATGAGCAGTTCTTC	CSASFGAGVLNEQFF
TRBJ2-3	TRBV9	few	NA	TGTGCCAGCAGCGTAGGGGGAGCGGGACAAAGCACAGATACGCAGTATTTT	CASSVGGAGQSTDTQYF
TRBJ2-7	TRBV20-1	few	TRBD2	TGCAGTGCTTGCGAGCGGGAGCCCTACGAGCAGTACTTC	CSACEREPYEQYF
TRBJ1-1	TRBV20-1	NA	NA	TGCAGTGCTAGAGATTTTGGGAAGGGAATGGATGACACTGAAGCTTTCTTT	CSARDFGKGMDDTEAFF
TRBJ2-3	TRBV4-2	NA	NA	TGTGCCAGCAGCCAAGATGGCGACCCGTCGGGAGATACGCAGTATTTT	CASSQDGDPSGDTQYF
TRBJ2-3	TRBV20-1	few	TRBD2	TGCAGTGCCCTTGGGGCTAGCGGGAGTGGGGAAGATACGCAGTATTTT	CSALGASGSGEDTQYF
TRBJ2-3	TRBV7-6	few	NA	TGTGCCAGCAGCCCCCTAACCACAGATACGCAGTATTTT	CASSPLTTDTQYF
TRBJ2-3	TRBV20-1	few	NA	TGCAGTGCTCTGGGGGCCGATACGCAGTATTTT	CSALGADTQYF
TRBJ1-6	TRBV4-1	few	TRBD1	TGCGCCAGCAGCCAAAGGACAGGGGAGTACCTCTATAATTCACCCCTCCACTTT	CASSQRTGEYLYNSPLHF
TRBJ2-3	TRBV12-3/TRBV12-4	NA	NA	TGTGCCAGCAGTTGGGGGGACGGAATGTTCCCAGATACGCAGTATTTT	CASSWGDGMFPDTQYF
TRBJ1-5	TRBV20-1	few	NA	TGCAGTGCTAGTTTACCTAGCAATCAGCCCCAGCATTTT	CSASLPSNQPQHF
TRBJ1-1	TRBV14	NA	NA	TGTGCCAGCAGCAAATTAGGAATACCGAACACTGAAGCTTTCTTT	CASSKLGIPNTEAFF
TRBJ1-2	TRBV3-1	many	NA	TGTGCCAGCAGCCCGACCGTCCCGTTCGCCTATGGCTACACCTTC	CASSPTVPFAYGYTF
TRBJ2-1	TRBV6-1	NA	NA	TGTGCCAGCCGCGTCAGGGGTGGGGGTGGGTCCAATGAGCAGTTCTTC	CASRVRGGGGSNEQFF
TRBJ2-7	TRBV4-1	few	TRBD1	TGCGCCAGCAGCCAGATCGGACAGGGCCAGGGTCCGTACTTC	CASSQIGQGQGPYF
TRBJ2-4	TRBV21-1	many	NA	TGTGCCAGCAGCCAAGACAGATCCAAAAACATTCAGTACTTC	CASSQDRSKNIQYF
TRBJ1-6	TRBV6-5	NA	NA	TGTGCCAGCAGTTACTCTGGCAGGGGCAATTATAATTCACCCCTCCACTTT	CASSYSGRGNYNSPLHF
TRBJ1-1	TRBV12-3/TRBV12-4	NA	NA	TGTGCCAGCACGAGGGGTCACACTGAAGCTTTCTTT	CASTRGHTEAFF
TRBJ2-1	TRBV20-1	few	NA	TGCAGTGCCCTAGACCTCAAGCAGTTCTTC	CSALDLKQFF
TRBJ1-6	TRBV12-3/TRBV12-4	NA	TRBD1	TGTGCCAGCAGGAGACAGGGTAGCTATTCCGATTCACCCCTCCACTTT	CASRRQGSYSDSPLHF
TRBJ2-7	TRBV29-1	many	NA	TGCAGCGTGGTGACAGCCGGGTTCTACGAGCAGTACTTC	CSVVTAGFYEQYF
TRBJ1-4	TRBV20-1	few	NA	TGCAGTGCTAGCCCGGGAACCGAAAAACTGTTTTTT	CSASPGTEKLFF
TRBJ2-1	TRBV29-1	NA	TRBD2	TGCAGCACCCCGGGACTAGCGGGGGGTGTTGAGCAGTTCTTC	CSTPGLAGGVEQFF
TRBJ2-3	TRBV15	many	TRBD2	TGTGCCACCAGCAGAGATTCGGGACTAGTCACAGATACGCAGTATTTT	CATSRDSGLVTDTQYF